Below are 10 T cell receptor beta chains sequenced from a single sample in a study of PD-1 blockade in classical Hodgkin lymphoma. Every patient experienced relapse after autologous stem cell transplantation, and brentuximab vedotin exposure varied. Sequenced by immunoSEQ multiplex PCR; TCRdb stores in-frame clones only, minus some. Here the sample spans 130,000 to 150,000 clones, about four fifths being singletons. The sample consisted of peripheral blood mononuclear cells (PBMCs), taken before the second cycle of nivolumab. The origin of the receptors is a human donor with classical Hodgkin lymphoma.

The chain couples TRBV27 to TRBJ2-5; 10 nucleotides match TRBD2. V was clipped by 6 bases and J by 3 bases; unmatched bases: 19. The CDR3 runs to 19 residues. Germline V gene sequence: CDR1 MNHEY, CDR2 SMNVEV (reference sequence). The CDR3, as DNA: TGTGCCAGCAGGCCGCCTAGCGGGAGTGGCCGCAGGGCCAAAGAGACCCAGTACTTC. The encoded protein is CASRPPSGSGRRAKETQYF.

This clone turned up a few times. The genes are TRBV2 and TRBJ1-2; D might be TRBD1 (6 bases). Trimming removed 6 bases from V and 2 bases from J, with 13 bases in between. Germline V gene data show CDR1 as SNHLY and CDR2 as FYNNEI. CDR3 length equals 14 residues. The CDR3 reads CASSAQGSNYGYTF. The CDR3 bases are TGTGCCAGCAGCGCGCAGGGGTCGAACTATGGCTACACCTTC.

The chain links TRBV12-5 to TRBJ2-7, with 7 bases lining up with TRBD2. The ends lost 3 bases at V and 3 bases at J; junction bases unmatched: 8. CDR3 size: 15 residues. Germline CDR1 LGHNT, CDR2 FRNRAP. CDR3 region: CASGLGRRESYEQYF. CDR3 in DNA: TGTGCTAGTGGTTTAGGGAGGCGGGAGAGCTACGAGCAGTACTTC.

The count of this clone is one. The genes are TRBV6-5 and TRBJ1-2; possibly TRBD1 for D (6 bases). V gave up 2 bases and J gave up 7 bases, with 14 bases separating them. Germline V lookup: CDR1 MNHEY, CDR2 SVGAGI. This CDR3 has 14 amino acids. This CDR3 reads CASSYKGGGGGYTF. Here the CDR3 DNA reads TGTGCCAGCAGTTACAAGGGGGGCGGTGGTGGCTACACCTTC.

This clone occurred once. V usage is TRBV19 and J usage is TRBJ2-7; D uncertain. This CDR3 region has 12 residues. The germline gives CDR1 LNHDA, CDR2 SQIVND (reference sequence). V lost 5 bases, J lost 4 bases, and 9 bases lay in between. In DNA, the CDR3 is TGTGCCAGTAGTCCGAACGGTTACGAGCAGTACTTC. Encoded protein: CASSPNGYEQYF.

J is TRBJ1-4 and V is TRBV29-1, with TRBD1 matching 7 bases. This CDR3 contains 11 residues. Trimming at V came to 7 bases and at J to 8 bases, leaving 4 bases not matched to a gene. CDR1 SQVTM and CDR2 ANQGSEA come from the germline V gene. The CDR3 protein is CSAGGEEKLFF. In nucleotides, the CDR3 is TGCAGCGCAGGGGGGGAGGAAAAACTGTTTTTT. Together with reference TRBV29-1 and TRBJ1-4, the CDR3 gives the full variable domain: SAVISQKPSRDICQRGTSLTIQCQVDSQVTMMFWYRQQPGQSLTLIATANQGSEATYESGFVIDKFPISRPNLTFSTLTVSNMSPEDSSIYLCSAGGEEKLFFGSGTQLSVL.

This chain connects TRBV6-6 to TRBJ2-2; D is perhaps TRBD1 (6 bases). The CDR3 covers 16 residues. V was clipped by 2 bases and J by 1 base, with 11 bases between them. CDR1 is MNHNY, CDR2 SVGAGI, per germline (reference sequence). The CDR3 loop reads CASSYTGTRNTGELFF. In nucleotides, the CDR3 is TGTGCCAGCAGTTACACCGGGACAAGGAACACCGGGGAGCTGTTTTTT.

CDR3 bases: TGCGCCAGCAGCTTGGACTCGGCAGATACGCAGTATTTT. It yields the protein CASSLDSADTQYF. The chain links TRBV5-1 to TRBJ2-3; D gene uncertain. CDR3 length: 13 amino acids. Trimming pared 0 bases from V and 4 bases from J, leaving 6 bases between. CDR1 and CDR2 from the germline V gene are SGHRS and YFSETQ.

The V call is TRBV7-9, the J call TRBJ1-6; 8 bases map to TRBD1. Germline loops: CDR1 SEHNR, CDR2 FQNEAQ (reference sequence). The CDR3 totals 14 residues. With V trimmed by 1 base and J by 10 bases, 3 bases remained unmatched. The CDR3 region is CASSLGDRRSPLHF. CDR3 coding DNA: TGTGCCAGCAGCTTAGGGGACAGGCGATCACCCCTCCACTTT.

Only a few counts were recorded for this clone. V and J are TRBV7-9 and TRBJ2-7; tentatively, D is TRBD1 (6 bases). This CDR3 contains 14 residues. Germline V lookup: CDR1 SEHNR, CDR2 FQNEAQ (reference sequence). V lost 4 bases, J lost 4 bases, and 14 bases lay in between. The CDR3: CASSSSTGQYEQYF. CDR3 coding DNA: TGTGCCAGCAGCTCTTCGACAGGACAGTACGAGCAGTACTTC.